The source of this T cell receptor beta chain is a study of CD8+ T cells in alopecia areata. Across the study: For the treated group, dosing was oral tofacitinib at 5 to 10 mg twice daily. For 6 to 18 months, tofacitinib was taken, and 6 months off drug followed.

The sequencing template was cDNA reverse transcribed from extracted RNA. Assay used: immunoSEQ multiplex PCR; TCRdb lists only in-frame clones, some missing. The sample carries 61,000 or so clones, about 96% recorded once. Patients with alopecia areata provided lesional scalp punch biopsies as well as peripheral blood. CDR3 length equals 17 residues. The ends were cut back, 0 bases at V and 5 bases at J, with 15 bases in the middle. Germline-derived CDR1 and CDR2 are SGHRS and YFSETQ. This chain links TRBV5-1 with TRBJ2-6; D is perhaps TRBD1 (5 bases). The sequence came from a human donor with alopecia areata. Sample: CD8+ T cells sorted from blood, taken at week 0. The CDR3 sequence is CASSLAMDGARANVLTF. The CDR3 nucleotides read TGCGCCAGCAGCTTGGCGATGGATGGGGCTAGGGCCAACGTCCTGACTTTC.